One and the same sample provided the 25 T cell receptor beta chains below, sequenced in a study of CD8+CD57+ T cells in acquired aplastic anemia. For CDR3 and TCR beta VDJ profiling, genomic DNA was the template used. TCRdb ran MiXCR on the reads and lists one entry per CDR3 protein. The table records roughly 50,000 distinct CDR3 sequences, about 78% of them present only once. Source material: sorted CD4+, CD8+, or CD8+CD57+ T cells (not recorded which) from PBMCs. The origin of the receptors is a human donor in good health, serving as a control.

This clonotype was found a few times. The genes are TRBV10-3 and TRBJ2-5, with D perhaps assigned TRBD1 or TRBD2 (5 bases each). Trimming removed 0 bases at V and 2 bases at J, with 7 bases between. Germline CDR1 ENHRY, CDR2 SYGVKD. CDR3 length: 14 residues. CDR3 DNA sequence: TGTGCCATCAGTGAGTCTGGGGGACAAGAGACCCAGTACTTC. Translation: CAISESGGQETQYF.

The V gene is TRBV7-3, the J gene TRBJ1-2, with D uncertain. V was cut by 3 bases and J by 8 bases, with 10 bases left in between. Germline V CDR1 and CDR2: SGHTA, FQGTGA. The CDR3 is made up of 12 amino acids. This CDR3 is CASSFGPDGYTF. The CDR3 nucleotides read TGTGCCAGCAGCTTCGGTCCCGACGGCTACACCTTC.

This clonotype was picked up a small number of times. The CDR3, as DNA: TGTGCCACCCAGGAGGCGGGGCGTTCCAAAAACATTCAGTACTTC. This translates into CATQEAGRSKNIQYF. The rearrangement joins TRBV15 to TRBJ2-4; TRBD2 might be the D (6 bases). Deletions cut 8 bases from V and 2 bases from J, with 16 bases between. Germline V gives CDR1 LNHNV, CDR2 YYDKDF (reference sequence). The CDR3 is 15 amino acids.

The chain couples TRBV10-1 to TRBJ2-7, with 8 bases that match TRBD2. V trimming: 2 bases; J trimming: 3 bases; junction bases outside the gene matches: 6. The CDR3 has 15 residues. Germline V gives CDR1 WNHNN, CDR2 SYGVQD (reference sequence). CDR3 sequence (DNA): TGCGCCAGCAGTGAGGTCCCCCGGGGGGGCTACGAGCAGTACTTC. Residues: CASSEVPRGGYEQYF.

This chain joins TRBV19 and TRBJ1-1; D remains ambiguous. V dropped 4 bases and J dropped 5 bases, with 14 bases sitting between them. CDR1 LNHDA and CDR2 SQIVND come from the germline V gene (reference sequence). There are 14 residues in the CDR3. CDR3 DNA sequence: TGTGCCAGTAGTACCTGGGAGGGAGGGACTGAAGCTTTCTTT. Translation gives CASSTWEGGTEAFF.

This clonotype showed up just once. The rearrangement joins TRBV20-1 to TRBJ1-5; tentative D call: TRBD1 (5 bases). Germline-derived CDR1 and CDR2 are DFQATT and SNEGSKA (reference sequence). V gave up 3 bases and J gave up 4 bases, with 10 bases separating them. The length of the CDR3 is 13 residues. This chain's CDR3 is CSARGTINQPQHF. The CDR3 DNA follows: TGCAGTGCTAGGGGGACCATAAATCAGCCCCAGCATTTT.

Only a few counts were recorded for this clonotype. A junction boundary mismatches the germline segment, possibly from a read error. The chain recombines TRBV19 with TRBJ2-7, with D possibly being TRBD1 or TRBD2 (5 bases each). In germline, CDR1 is LNHDA, CDR2 SQIVND (reference sequence). The CDR3 contains 13 residues. CDR3 amino acids: CASTGEGDLRLHF. As DNA, the CDR3 is TGTGCCAGTACCGGGGAAGGGGATCTACGACTGCACTTC.

V usage is TRBV7-7 and J usage is TRBJ2-7; 7 nucleotides agree with TRBD1. The CDR3 is made up of 13 amino acids. The ends lost 5 bases at V and 3 bases at J; junction bases unmatched: 4. Germline CDR1 is SSHAT and CDR2 is FNYEAQ (reference sequence). The CDR3 DNA reads as TGTGCCAGCAGCATGGGACAGTACTACGAGCAGTACTTC. This codes for CASSMGQYYEQYF.

The genes are TRBV7-9 and TRBJ2-5; weak D call: TRBD2 (5 bases). The CDR3 totals 12 residues. The V gene lost 5 bases and the J gene lost 4 bases, with 8 bases spanning the gap. Looked up from germline, CDR1 is SEHNR and CDR2 is FQNEAQ (reference sequence). CDR3 coding DNA: TGTGCCAGCAGCCCGGAGGTAGAGACCCAGTACTTC. This codes for CASSPEVETQYF.

This clonotype was picked up one time. The gene calls are TRBV25-1 and TRBJ2-7, with 8 bases matching TRBD1. The CDR3 covers 12 residues. The trim removed 6 bases at V and 5 bases at J, leaving 3 bases unmatched. In germline, CDR1 is MGHDK, CDR2 SYGVNS. CDR3 nucleotide sequence: TGTGCCAGCAGGGCAGGGGGCGACGAGCAGTACTTC. Translation: CASRAGGDEQYF.

This rearrangement joins TRBV2 to TRBJ1-3; D possibly corresponds to TRBD1 (5 bases). The CDR3 loop spans 14 amino acids. Germline-derived CDR1 and CDR2 are SNHLY and FYNNEI. The germline V and J ends were trimmed by 6 bases and 4 bases, with 13 bases remaining between them. In DNA form, the CDR3 reads TGTGCCAGCAGGCAGACAGTGGACGGAAACACCATATATTTT. Amino acids: CASRQTVDGNTIYF.

This clonotype was seen many times. This chain uses TRBV3-1 with TRBJ2-3; D remains unclear. Germline CDR1 LGHDT, CDR2 YNNKEL (reference sequence). The ends were cut back, 0 bases at V and 2 bases at J, with 9 bases in the middle. This CDR3 region has 15 residues. Here the CDR3 reads CASSQDGSTTDTQYF. The CDR3 DNA reads TGTGCCAGCAGCCAAGATGGCAGTACCACAGATACGCAGTATTTT.

The chain carries TRBV10-3 and TRBJ1-3, with unresolved D. The CDR3 length is 11 residues. Germline V gene data show CDR1 as ENHRY and CDR2 as SYGVKD. The V end was cut by 3 bases, the J end by 6 bases, with 3 bases between. In nucleotides, the CDR3 is TGTGCCATCAGTGATGTAAACACCATATATTTT. This sequence encodes CAISDVNTIYF.

This clonotype came up a few times. This chain links TRBV24-1 with TRBJ2-2; 13 bases map to TRBD2. V trimming: 3 bases; J trimming: 7 bases; junction bases outside the gene matches: 1. Germline assignment: CDR1 KGHDR and CDR2 SFDVKD. The CDR3 covers 15 residues. CDR3 loop: CATSDGTSGDGELFF. The CDR3 DNA follows: TGTGCCACCAGTGATGGGACTAGCGGGGACGGGGAGCTGTTTTTT.

V is TRBV20-1 and J is TRBJ1-1; D gene uncertain. Trimming took off 1 base at V and 5 bases at J, with 11 bases between the two ends. The V gene's germline CDR1 is DFQATT and CDR2 SNEGSKA (reference sequence). The CDR3 has 13 amino acids. The CDR3: CSARVITGTEAFF. CDR3 sequence (DNA): TGCAGTGCTAGAGTCATTACGGGGACTGAAGCTTTCTTT.

This clonotype has ten or more counts. The chain couples TRBV5-1 to TRBJ1-5, with D perhaps TRBD1 (6 bases). With 4 bases removed from V and 3 bases from J, the gap between germline ends came to 11 bases. Germline CDR1 and CDR2: SGHRS and YFSETQ. The CDR3 contains 14 residues. The CDR3 reads CASSPTGINQPQHF. DNA of the CDR3: TGCGCCAGCAGCCCAACAGGGATCAATCAGCCCCAGCATTTT.

J is TRBJ2-3 and V is TRBV7-6; the match to TRBD1 covers 9 bases. V lost 3 bases to trimming and J lost 2 bases; unmatched junction nucleotides: 3. CDR1 and CDR2 from the germline V gene are SGHVS and FNYEAQ. The CDR3 runs to 15 residues. The CDR3, as DNA: TGTGCCAGCAGCTTGACAGGGGGGAACACAGATACGCAGTATTTT. Translated: CASSLTGGNTDTQYF.

A few counts support this clonotype. The chain joins TRBV28 to TRBJ2-1, with 13 bases aligning to TRBD2. CDR3 size: 19 residues. CDR1 and CDR2 (germline): MDHEN, SYDVKM. V dropped 5 bases and J dropped 7; count of bases not matched to a gene: 17. The CDR3 sequence is CASSTRLLAGGRIQNEQFF. CDR3 coding DNA: TGTGCCAGCAGTACTAGACTACTAGCGGGAGGGCGGATACAGAATGAGCAGTTCTTC. Full variable domain (rest looked up from reference TRBV28 and TRBJ2-1): DVKVTQSSRYLVKRTGEKVFLECVQDMDHENMFWYRQDPGLGLRLIYFSYDVKMKEKGDIPEGYSVSREKKERFSLILESASTNQTSMYLCASSTRLLAGGRIQNEQFFGPGTRLTVL.

The table lists this clonotype with a count of one. V usage is TRBV19 and J usage is TRBJ1-6; D gene ambiguous. The germline V gene has CDR1 LNHDA and CDR2 SQIVND (reference sequence). The CDR3 loop spans 12 amino acids. Between the trimmed V and J ends, which lost 8 bases and 7 bases, there was a span of 9 bases. The CDR3 region is CASGSINSPLHF. The CDR3 DNA reads as TGTGCCAGTGGGTCGATCAATTCACCCCTCCACTTT.

This rearrangement joins TRBV7-8 to TRBJ2-1; 11 bases are shared with TRBD1. The CDR3 is 16 amino acids. V was clipped by 0 bases and J by 7 bases; unmatched bases: 5. Germline V gene data show CDR1 as SGHVS and CDR2 as FQNEAQ. The CDR3 is CASSLALGQGGNEQFF. CDR3 nucleotide sequence: TGTGCCAGCAGCTTAGCGTTGGGACAGGGGGGGAATGAGCAGTTCTTC.

In this sample, this clonotype turned up once. The chain carries TRBV25-1 and TRBJ2-5; 11 bases are a match to TRBD1. Germline V gene sequence: CDR1 MGHDK, CDR2 SYGVNS. Trimming took 4 bases from V and 4 from J; bases not matched to a gene: 2. The CDR3 length is 14 residues. CDR3 region: CASSAGQGGETQYF. Written as DNA, the CDR3 is TGTGCCAGCAGTGCGGGACAGGGGGGAGAGACCCAGTACTTC. Full variable domain (remainder filled in from reference TRBV25-1 and TRBJ2-5): EADIYQTPRYLVIGTGKKITLECSQTMGHDKMYWYQQDPGMELHLIHYSYGVNSTEKGDLSSESTVSRIRTEHFPLTLESARPSHTSQYLCASSAGQGGETQYFGPGTRLLVL.

This clonotype was recorded only once. The rearrangement uses TRBV5-4 and TRBJ2-5, with D unclear. Germline-derived CDR1 and CDR2 are SGHNT and YYREEE (reference sequence). This CDR3 comprises 13 residues. Trimming stripped 0 bases from V and 6 bases from J, with 9 bases between. The CDR3 DNA reads TGTGCCAGCAGCTTGGAGGGTCAGCAGACCCAGTACTTC. It encodes CASSLEGQQTQYF. Looking up the rest from reference TRBV5-4 and TRBJ2-5 gives the full variable domain: ETGVTQSPTHLIKTRGQQVTLRCSSQSGHNTVSWYQQALGQGPQFIFQYYREEENGRGNFPPRFSGLQFPNYSSELNVNALELDDSALYLCASSLEGQQTQYFGPGTRLLVL.

This clonotype was found many times. The rearrangement joins TRBV7-9 to TRBJ2-2; 11 bases fit TRBD1. The CDR3 has 14 residues. Trimming cost V 5 bases and J 6 bases; bases outside gene matches: 2. Germline assignment: CDR1 SEHNR and CDR2 FQNEAQ (reference sequence). DNA of the CDR3: TGTGCCAGCAGCCCGGGACAGGGGGCCGGGGAGCTGTTTTTT. Translated: CASSPGQGAGELFF.

This clonotype was seen more than once but under ten times. This chain connects TRBV19 to TRBJ2-5, with TRBD1 matching over 10 bases. The CDR3 spans 15 residues. Germline trimming cut 4 bases from V and 6 bases from J; bases unmatched to any gene: 8. Germline CDR1 is LNHDA and CDR2 is SQIVND (reference sequence). The DNA for the CDR3 is TGTGCCAGTAGTACCTGGGACAGGGGTTCCCAGACCCAGTACTTC. It specifies CASSTWDRGSQTQYF.

This clonotype appeared a few times. The V gene is TRBV19, the J gene TRBJ2-5; 9 nucleotides align to TRBD2. Germline CDR1 LNHDA, CDR2 SQIVND (reference sequence). V lost 5 bases to trimming and J lost 2 bases; unmatched junction nucleotides: 3. The CDR3 runs 14 residues. As DNA, the CDR3 is TGTGCCAGTAGTTGGACTAGCGATCAAGAGACCCAGTACTTC. Its translation: CASSWTSDQETQYF.